The subject of this entry is one T cell receptor beta chain. The antigen remains undetermined. Time point here: after neoadjuvant nivolumab, at surgical resection. This sample is drawn from a study of neoadjuvant anti-PD-1 for oral cavity cancer. Overall study context: Before surgery, most patients got three to four biweekly 3 mg/kg nivolumab doses. Findings and caveats of the study: Higher pretreatment blood Treg/Th17 ratios correlated with higher pretreatment blood and lower post-treatment tumor TCRbeta clonality.

Trimming left V 7 bases short and J 3 bases short, with 9 bases between. The germline V gene encodes CDR1 MNHNS and CDR2 SASEGT. The CDR3 has 12 amino acids. The protocol was immunoSEQ multiplex PCR, while the TCRdb copy is restricted to in-frame clones and leaves out a portion. Of 10,000 to 15,000 clones listed, 70% to 75% are singletons. The clonotype was recovered from a person aged 35 to 85 with oral cavity squamous cell carcinoma. The sample was PBMCs, taken after nivolumab (anti-PD-1) treatment. This rearrangement joins TRBV6-1 to TRBJ1-2, with D unclear. This CDR3 is CASTPVDYGYTF. CDR3 DNA sequence: TGTGCCAGCACCCCAGTAGACTATGGCTACACCTTC.